The present TCR beta chain was sequenced within a study of T cells after somatic rescue of genetic block. Trimming took 4 bases from V and 6 from J; bases not matched to a gene: 10. Germline loops: CDR1 MNHEY, CDR2 SVGAGI. CDR3 length: 16 amino acids. The repertoire was sequenced with immunoSEQ multiplex PCR; TCRdb's copy has only in-frame clones and lacks some. The sample contains approximately 67,000 clones, around 92% of which appear only once. The chain has TRBV6-5 and TRBJ2-4; 9 nucleotides agree with TRBD1. The clonotype was recovered from a man in his forties. The sample comprised peripheral blood mononuclear cells (PBMCs). The CDR3 sequence is CASSFRTGECINIQYF. CDR3 nucleotides: TGTGCCAGCAGTTTCAGGACAGGGGAGTGTATAAACATTCAGTACTTC.